These 13 T cell receptor beta chains share one sample of origin, sequenced in a study of blood T cell repertoires in COVID-19. The table came from immunoSEQ multiplex PCR; TCRdb's copy has only in-frame clones and leaves some out. The top ten hold 4% to 6% of the sample, which has fewer than 250,000 clones, 80% to 90% seen once. Sequencing input: peripheral blood. The receptors here all came from a woman in her 70s with active or convalescent COVID-19.

This chain links TRBV14 with TRBJ2-7; D perhaps matches TRBD2 (5 bases). CDR1 is SGHDN and CDR2 is FVKESK in the germline V gene. Trimming stripped 1 base from V and 5 bases from J, with 9 bases between. This CDR3 comprises 13 residues. This CDR3 reads CASSQGIGNEQYF. The DNA for the CDR3 is TGTGCCAGCAGCCAAGGTATCGGGAACGAGCAGTACTTC. Supplemented by reference TRBV14 and TRBJ2-7, the full variable domain reads EAGVTQFPSHSVIEKGQTVTLRCDPISGHDNLYWYRRVMGKEIKFLLHFVKESKQDESGMPNNRFLAERTGGTYSTLKVQPAELEDSGVYFCASSQGIGNEQYFGPGTRLTVT.

This clone was observed a single time. The chain links TRBV6-5 to TRBJ2-5, with a weak D call TRBD1 (5 bases). This CDR3 contains 14 residues. V lost 9 bases, J lost 5 bases, and 19 bases lay in between. The germline V gene encodes CDR1 MNHEY and CDR2 SVGAGI. CDR3 protein: CASSRVRATETQYF. The CDR3 DNA follows: TGTGCCAGTTCCCGGGTCAGGGCAACTGAGACCCAGTACTTC.

This clone has a handful of counts. In the same sample, other DNA sequences code for this CDR3. The chain employs TRBV18 and TRBJ1-2; D unresolved. Germline V gene sequence: CDR1 KGHSH, CDR2 LQKENI. Trimming pared 0 bases from V and 2 bases from J, leaving 7 bases between. The CDR3 spans 14 residues. CDR3: CASSPPTVNYGYTF. For the CDR3, the DNA is TGTGCCAGCTCACCACCTACAGTCAACTATGGCTACACCTTC.

The rearrangement links TRBV2 to TRBJ2-5; no clear D gene. The germline V gene has CDR1 SNHLY and CDR2 FYNNEI. Trimming removed 6 bases from V and 5 bases from J, with 19 bases in between. This CDR3 contains 15 residues. The CDR3 loop is CASRLESIRSETQYF. The CDR3 coding sequence is TGTGCCAGCAGGCTTGAGTCGATCCGCTCGGAGACCCAGTACTTC.

The rearrangement joins TRBV6-1 to TRBJ2-7, with 9 bases lining up with TRBD1. In germline, CDR1 is MNHNS, CDR2 SASEGT. The CDR3 is 16 residues long. J lost 1 base, V lost 2 bases, and 6 bases had no gene match. CDR3 loop: CASSELGTGTSYEQYF. Here the CDR3 DNA reads TGTGCCAGCAGTGAACTTGGGACAGGGACTTCCTACGAGCAGTACTTC.

This clone was counted once. The chain uses TRBV6-5 and TRBJ1-1, with 10 bases matching TRBD1. This CDR3 spans 13 amino acids. Germline V gene data show CDR1 as MNHEY and CDR2 as SVGAGI. The ends lost 2 bases at V and 6 bases at J; junction bases unmatched: 0. The CDR3: CASSYGTGAEAFF. CDR3 bases: TGTGCCAGCAGTTACGGGACAGGGGCTGAAGCTTTCTTT.

The rearrangement joins TRBV15 to TRBJ1-1; 8 nucleotides match TRBD1. Germline trimming cut 0 bases from V and 1 base from J; bases unmatched to any gene: 1. The germline gives CDR1 LNHNV, CDR2 YYDKDF (reference sequence). This CDR3 has 15 residues. DNA of the CDR3: TGTGCCACCAGCAGAGAGCAGGGGGCGAACACTGAAGCTTTCTTT. It specifies CATSREQGANTEAFF.

The chain carries TRBV19 and TRBJ1-5; D gene uncertain. V was pared by 6 bases and J by 5 bases, with 11 bases between. The CDR3 totals 13 residues. Germline CDR1 LNHDA, CDR2 SQIVND (reference sequence). CDR3 amino acids: CASRTNYYQPQHF. The CDR3 DNA sequence: TGTGCCAGTAGGACGAACTATTATCAGCCCCAGCATTTT.

The chain couples TRBV28 to TRBJ1-2, with D perhaps matching TRBD1 (6 bases). Per germline, CDR1 MDHEN and CDR2 SYDVKM. The CDR3 length is 15 residues. Trimming cost V 2 bases and J 4 bases, with 14 bases left between them. CDR3 in DNA: TGTGCCAGCAGTTTACAGGGGTCTCGGAGCTATGGCTACACCTTC. This codes for CASSLQGSRSYGYTF.

The chain is built from TRBV2 and TRBJ2-1; D is unresolved. The V end was cut by 5 bases, the J end by 0 bases, with 8 bases between. CDR1 is SNHLY and CDR2 is FYNNEI in the germline V gene. This CDR3 has 14 residues. In nucleotides, the CDR3 is TGTGCCAGCAGTAACACCCCCTCCTACAATGAGCAGTTCTTC. Residues: CASSNTPSYNEQFF.

This sequence joins TRBV28 and TRBJ1-2, with 9 bases aligning to TRBD1. The germline gives CDR1 MDHEN, CDR2 SYDVKM. The CDR3 spans 11 residues. The V gene end was trimmed by 11 bases and the J gene end by 12 bases; junction bases not matched to a gene: 10. CDR3 sequence (DNA): TGTGCCCCGGGACAGGGAGGGTGGGACACCTTC. Protein product: CAPGQGGWDTF.

The rearrangement joins TRBV7-2 to TRBJ2-1; TRBD2 matches 9 bases. V trimming: 2 bases; J trimming: 5 bases; junction bases outside the gene matches: 7. Germline CDR1 reads SGHTA; CDR2 reads FQGNSA. The length of the CDR3 is 16 residues. DNA for the CDR3: TGTGCCAGCAGCTTACTTCCCCTAGCGGGGAACAATGAGCAGTTCTTC. Protein: CASSLLPLAGNNEQFF.

The rearrangement joins TRBV10-1 to TRBJ2-4, with D possibly matching TRBD1 (5 bases). The V and J ends lost 5 bases and 7 bases respectively, with 12 bases between them. CDR3 length: 13 amino acids. Germline assignment: CDR1 WNHNN and CDR2 SYGVQD (reference sequence). CDR3 sequence (DNA): TGCGCCAGCAGTAACCCCAGGGATAACATTCAGTACTTC. Protein sequence: CASSNPRDNIQYF.